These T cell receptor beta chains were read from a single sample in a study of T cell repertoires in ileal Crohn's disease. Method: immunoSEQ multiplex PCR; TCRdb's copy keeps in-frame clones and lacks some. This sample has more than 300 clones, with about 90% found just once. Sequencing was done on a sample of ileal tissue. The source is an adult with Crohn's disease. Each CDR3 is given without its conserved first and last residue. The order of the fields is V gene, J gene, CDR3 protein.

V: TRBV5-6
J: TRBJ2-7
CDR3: ASSLPSGVSAYEQY

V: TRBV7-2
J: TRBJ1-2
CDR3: ASSLDGAGGPYGYT

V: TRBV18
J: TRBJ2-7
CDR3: ASSPGGTGSYEQY

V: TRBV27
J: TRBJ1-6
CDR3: ASSLRSGQGYNSPLH

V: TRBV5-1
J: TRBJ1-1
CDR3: ASSLIGGNTEAF

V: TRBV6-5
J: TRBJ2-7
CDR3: ASSYSGQENYEQY

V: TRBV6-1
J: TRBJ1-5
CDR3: ASRVDRVQPQH

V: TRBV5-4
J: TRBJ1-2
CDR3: ASSRGVPGRPMAT

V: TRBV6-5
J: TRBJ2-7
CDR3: ATQRDGDYEQY

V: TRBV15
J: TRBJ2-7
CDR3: ATSRGTGEDEQY

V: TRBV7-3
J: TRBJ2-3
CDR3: ASSLFGSPTDTQY

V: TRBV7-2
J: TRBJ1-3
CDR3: ASSLVDRGNTIY

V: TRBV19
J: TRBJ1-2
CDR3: ASRVVGDYGYT

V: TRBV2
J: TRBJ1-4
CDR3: ASRRVVRNEKLF

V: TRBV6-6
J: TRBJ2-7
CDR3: ASKRGYEQY

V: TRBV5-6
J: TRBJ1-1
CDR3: ASSLDRGRVLDTEAF

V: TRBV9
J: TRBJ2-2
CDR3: ASSSGGPGELF

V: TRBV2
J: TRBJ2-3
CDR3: ASGQRLATDTQY

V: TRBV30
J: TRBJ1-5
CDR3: AWSVRENQPQH

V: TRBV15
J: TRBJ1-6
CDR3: ATSPRQGLGSPLH

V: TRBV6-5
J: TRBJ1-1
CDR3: ASSQTGVEAF

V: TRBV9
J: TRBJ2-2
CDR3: ASSAQRGLDTGELF

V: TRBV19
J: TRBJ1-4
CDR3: AGKRSDRDEKLF

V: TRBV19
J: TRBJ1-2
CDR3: ASTMTANYGYT